These 3 T cell receptor beta chains originate from one sample sequenced in a study of spatial heterogeneity in lung cancer. TCRdb reprocessed the 5' RACE reads with MiXCR, giving one entry per CDR3 protein. This repertoire shows under 11,000 distinct CDR3 sequences, roughly 3.5% found once; its top ten account for approximately 51%. The time point denotes: sample taken at primary tumor resection. Sequenced here: PBMCs, sampled at surgery. The origin of the receptors is a female donor with early-stage non-small cell lung cancer.

In its sample, this clonotype was seen many times. The chain carries TRBV20-1 and TRBJ2-5, with unresolved D. The CDR3 contains 12 residues. Between the trimmed V and J ends, which lost 2 bases and 5 bases, there was a span of 9 bases. CDR1 DFQATT and CDR2 SNEGSKA come from the germline V gene (reference sequence). CDR3 in DNA: TGCAGTGCTAGAACTGGCTGGGAGACCCAGTACTTC. It yields the protein CSARTGWETQYF.

This clonotype is termed medium-sized. The chain employs TRBV2 and TRBJ2-3; D unresolved. The CDR3 is made up of 18 amino acids. Trimming removed 4 bases from V and 3 bases from J, with 23 bases in between. In germline, CDR1 is SNHLY, CDR2 FYNNEI. CDR3 loop: CASSVFADWAPKTDTQYF. For the CDR3, the DNA is TGTGCCAGCAGTGTTTTTGCAGATTGGGCCCCAAAAACAGATACGCAGTATTTT.

This clonotype was recorded at least ten times. The gene calls are TRBV9 and TRBJ2-5; weak D call: TRBD2 (5 bases). There are 15 residues in the CDR3. V lost 0 bases and J lost 3, with 12 bases in between. Looked up from germline, CDR1 is SGDLS and CDR2 is YYNGEE. The CDR3 nucleotides read TGTGCCAGCAGCGTAGCTGTTAGCGACAAAGAGACCCAGTACTTC. Translated: CASSVAVSDKETQYF.